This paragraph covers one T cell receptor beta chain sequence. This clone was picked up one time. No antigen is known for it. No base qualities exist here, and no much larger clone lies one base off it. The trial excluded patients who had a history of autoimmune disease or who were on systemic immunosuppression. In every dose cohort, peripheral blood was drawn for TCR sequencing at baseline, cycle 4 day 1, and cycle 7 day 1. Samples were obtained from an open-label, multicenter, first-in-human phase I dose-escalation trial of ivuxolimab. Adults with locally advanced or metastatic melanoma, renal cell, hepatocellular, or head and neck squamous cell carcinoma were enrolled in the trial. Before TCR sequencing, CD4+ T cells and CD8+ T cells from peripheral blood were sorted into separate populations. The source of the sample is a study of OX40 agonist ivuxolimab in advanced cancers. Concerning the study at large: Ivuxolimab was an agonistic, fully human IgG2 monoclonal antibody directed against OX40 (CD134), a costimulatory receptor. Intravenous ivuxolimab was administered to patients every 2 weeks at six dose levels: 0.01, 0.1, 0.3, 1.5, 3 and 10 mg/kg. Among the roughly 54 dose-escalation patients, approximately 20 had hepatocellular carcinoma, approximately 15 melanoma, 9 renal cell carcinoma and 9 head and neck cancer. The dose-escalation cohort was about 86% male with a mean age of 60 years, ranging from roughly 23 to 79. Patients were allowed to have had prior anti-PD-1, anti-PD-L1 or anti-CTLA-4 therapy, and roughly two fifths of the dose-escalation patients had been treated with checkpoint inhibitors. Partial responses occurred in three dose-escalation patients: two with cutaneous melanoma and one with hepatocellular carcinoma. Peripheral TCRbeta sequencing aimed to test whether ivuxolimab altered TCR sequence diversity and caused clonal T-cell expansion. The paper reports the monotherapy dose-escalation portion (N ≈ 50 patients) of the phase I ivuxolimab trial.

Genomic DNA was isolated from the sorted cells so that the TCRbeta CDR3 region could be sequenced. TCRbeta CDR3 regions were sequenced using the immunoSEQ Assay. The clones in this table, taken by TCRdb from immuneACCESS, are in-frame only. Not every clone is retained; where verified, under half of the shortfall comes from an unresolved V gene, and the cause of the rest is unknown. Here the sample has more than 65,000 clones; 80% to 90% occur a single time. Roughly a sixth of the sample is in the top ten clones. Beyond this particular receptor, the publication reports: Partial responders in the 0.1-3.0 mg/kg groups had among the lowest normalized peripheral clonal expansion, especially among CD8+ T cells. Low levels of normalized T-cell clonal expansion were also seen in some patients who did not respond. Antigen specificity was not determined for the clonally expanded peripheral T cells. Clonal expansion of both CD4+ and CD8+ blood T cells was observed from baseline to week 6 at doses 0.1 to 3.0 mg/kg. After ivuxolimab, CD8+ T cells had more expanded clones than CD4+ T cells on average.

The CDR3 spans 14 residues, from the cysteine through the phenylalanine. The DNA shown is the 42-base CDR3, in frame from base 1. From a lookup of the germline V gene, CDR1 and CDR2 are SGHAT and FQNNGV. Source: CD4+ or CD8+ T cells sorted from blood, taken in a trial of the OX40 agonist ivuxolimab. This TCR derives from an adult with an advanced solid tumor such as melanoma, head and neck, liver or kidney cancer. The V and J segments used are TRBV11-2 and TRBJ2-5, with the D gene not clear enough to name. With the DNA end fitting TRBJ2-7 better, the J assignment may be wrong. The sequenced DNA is TGTGCCAGCAGCTTAGTAAGTTCCAATTACGAGCAGTACTTC. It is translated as CASSLVSSNYEQYF.